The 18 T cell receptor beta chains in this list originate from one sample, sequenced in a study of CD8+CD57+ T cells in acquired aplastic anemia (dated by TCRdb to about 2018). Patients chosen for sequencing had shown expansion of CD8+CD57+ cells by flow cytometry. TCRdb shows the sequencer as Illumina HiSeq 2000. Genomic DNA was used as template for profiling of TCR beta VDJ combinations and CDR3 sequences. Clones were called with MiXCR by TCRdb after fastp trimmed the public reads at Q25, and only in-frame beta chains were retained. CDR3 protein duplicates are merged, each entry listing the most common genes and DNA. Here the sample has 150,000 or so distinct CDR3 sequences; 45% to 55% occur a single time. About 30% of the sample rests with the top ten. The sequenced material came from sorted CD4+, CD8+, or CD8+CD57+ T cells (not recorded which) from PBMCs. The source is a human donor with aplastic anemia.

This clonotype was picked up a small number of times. CDR3 residues: CASSEDRGPYEQYF. In DNA, the CDR3 is TGCGCCAGCAGTGAAGACAGGGGCCCCTACGAGCAGTACTTC. V and J are TRBV10-1 and TRBJ2-7; 8 bases map to TRBD1. The CDR3 length is 14 residues. Trimming took 3 bases from V and 2 from J; bases not matched to a gene: 3. Per the germline V gene, CDR1 is WNHNN and CDR2 is SYGVQD (reference sequence).

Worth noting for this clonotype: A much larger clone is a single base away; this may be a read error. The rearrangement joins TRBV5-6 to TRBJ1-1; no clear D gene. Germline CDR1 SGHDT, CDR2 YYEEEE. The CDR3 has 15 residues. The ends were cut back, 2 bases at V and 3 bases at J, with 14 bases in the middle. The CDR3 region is CASSFPSVGYTEAFF. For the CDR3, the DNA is TGTGCCAGCAGCTTTCCTTCGGTGGGATACACTGAAGCTTTCTTT.

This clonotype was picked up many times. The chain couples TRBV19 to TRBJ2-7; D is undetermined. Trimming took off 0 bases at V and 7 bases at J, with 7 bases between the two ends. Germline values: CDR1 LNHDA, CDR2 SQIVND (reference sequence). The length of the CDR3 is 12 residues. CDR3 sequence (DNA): TGTGCCAGTAGTATAGAGGGTGGGGAGCAGTACTTC. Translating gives CASSIEGGEQYF. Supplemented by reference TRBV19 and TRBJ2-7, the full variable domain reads DGGITQSPKYLFRKEGQNVTLSCEQNLNHDAMYWYRQDPGQGLRLIYYSQIVNDFQKGDIAEGYSVSREKKESFPLTVTSAQKNPTAFYLCASSIEGGEQYFGPGTRLTVT.

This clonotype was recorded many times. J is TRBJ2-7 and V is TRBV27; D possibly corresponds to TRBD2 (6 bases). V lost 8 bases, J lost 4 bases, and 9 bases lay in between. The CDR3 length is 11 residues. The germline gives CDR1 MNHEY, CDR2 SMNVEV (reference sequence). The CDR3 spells CASRRGYEQYF. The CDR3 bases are TGTGCCAGCCGTCGGGGGTACGAGCAGTACTTC.

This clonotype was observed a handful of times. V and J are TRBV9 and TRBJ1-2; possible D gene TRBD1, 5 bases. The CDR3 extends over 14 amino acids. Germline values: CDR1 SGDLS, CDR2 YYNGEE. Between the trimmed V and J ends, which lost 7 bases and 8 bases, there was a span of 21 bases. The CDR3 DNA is TGTGCCAGCGGCTCTCCGGGACCCTCGAGAGGCTACACCTTC. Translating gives CASGSPGPSRGYTF.

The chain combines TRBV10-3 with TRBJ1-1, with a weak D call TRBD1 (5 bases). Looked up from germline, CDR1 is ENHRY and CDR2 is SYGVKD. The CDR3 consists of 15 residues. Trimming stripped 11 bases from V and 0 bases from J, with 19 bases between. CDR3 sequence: CASSERTNMNTEAFF. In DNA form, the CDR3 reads TGTGCCTCTAGCGAGAGGACAAACATGAACACTGAAGCTTTCTTT.

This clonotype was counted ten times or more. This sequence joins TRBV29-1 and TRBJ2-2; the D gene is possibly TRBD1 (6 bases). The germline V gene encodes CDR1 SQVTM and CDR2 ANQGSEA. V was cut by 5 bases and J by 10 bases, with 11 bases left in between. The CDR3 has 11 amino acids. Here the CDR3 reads CSVPRGPELFF. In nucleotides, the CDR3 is TGCAGCGTTCCCAGGGGCCCGGAGCTGTTTTTT.

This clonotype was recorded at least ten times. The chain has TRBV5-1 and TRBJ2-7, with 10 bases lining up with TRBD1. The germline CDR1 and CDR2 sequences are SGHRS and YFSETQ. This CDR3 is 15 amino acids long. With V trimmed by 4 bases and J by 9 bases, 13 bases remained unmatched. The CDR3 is CASSDPGQGSVGQYF. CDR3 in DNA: TGCGCCAGCAGCGACCCGGGACAGGGGTCGGTAGGGCAGTACTTC.

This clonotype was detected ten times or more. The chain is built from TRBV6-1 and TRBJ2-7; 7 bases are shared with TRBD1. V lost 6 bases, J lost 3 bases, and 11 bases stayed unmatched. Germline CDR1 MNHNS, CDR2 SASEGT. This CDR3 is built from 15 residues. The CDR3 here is CASRQPGQSYYEQYF. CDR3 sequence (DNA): TGTGCCAGCAGACAACCGGGACAGAGTTACTACGAGCAGTACTTC.

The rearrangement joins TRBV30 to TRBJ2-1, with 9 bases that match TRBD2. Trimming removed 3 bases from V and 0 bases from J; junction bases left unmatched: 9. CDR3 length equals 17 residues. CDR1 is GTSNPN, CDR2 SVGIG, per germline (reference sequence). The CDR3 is CAWRYGREGLSYNEQFF. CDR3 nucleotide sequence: TGTGCCTGGAGATATGGGCGGGAGGGCCTCTCCTACAATGAGCAGTTCTTC.

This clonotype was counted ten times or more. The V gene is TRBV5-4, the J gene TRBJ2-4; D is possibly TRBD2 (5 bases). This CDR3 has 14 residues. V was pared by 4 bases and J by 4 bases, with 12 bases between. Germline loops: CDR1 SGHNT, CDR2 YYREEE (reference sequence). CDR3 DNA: TGTGCCAGCAGCCGCATACCGGGGAAAAACATTCAGTACTTC. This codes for CASSRIPGKNIQYF.

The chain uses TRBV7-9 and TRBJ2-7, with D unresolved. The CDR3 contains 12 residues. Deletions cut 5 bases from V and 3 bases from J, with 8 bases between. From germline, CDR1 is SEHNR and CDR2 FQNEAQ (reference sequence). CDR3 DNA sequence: TGTGCCAGCAGCGAAACTGTCTACGAGCAGTACTTC. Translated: CASSETVYEQYF.

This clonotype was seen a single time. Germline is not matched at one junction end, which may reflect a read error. The CDR3 nucleotides are TGTGCCCGCAGTTACTCAGAGGGGAACACTGAAGCTTTCTTT. Amino acid sequence: CARSYSEGNTEAFF. The V call is TRBV6-5, the J call TRBJ1-1; D is unresolved. This CDR3 comprises 14 residues. Germline V gene sequence: CDR1 MNHEY, CDR2 SVGAGI.

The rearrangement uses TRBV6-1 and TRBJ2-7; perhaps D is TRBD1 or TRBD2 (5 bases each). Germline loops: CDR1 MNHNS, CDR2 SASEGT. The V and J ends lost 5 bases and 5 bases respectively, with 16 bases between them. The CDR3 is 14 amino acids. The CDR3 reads CASSTSGTLDEQYF. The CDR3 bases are TGTGCCAGCAGTACCTCCGGGACCTTGGACGAGCAGTACTTC.

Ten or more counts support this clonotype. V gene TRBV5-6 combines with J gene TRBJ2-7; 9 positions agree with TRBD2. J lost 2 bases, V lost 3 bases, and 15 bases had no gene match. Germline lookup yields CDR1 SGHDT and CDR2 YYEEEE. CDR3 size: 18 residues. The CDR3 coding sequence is TGTGCCAGCAGCTCTACGATCAATCTAGCGGGACTCCCCTACGAGCAGTACTTC. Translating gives CASSSTINLAGLPYEQYF. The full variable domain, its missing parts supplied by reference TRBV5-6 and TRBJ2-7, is DAGVTQSPTHLIKTRGQQVTLRCSPKSGHDTVSWYQQALGQGPQFIFQYYEEEERQRGNFPDRFSGHQFPNYSSELNVNALLLGDSALYLCASSSTINLAGLPYEQYFGPGTRLTVT.

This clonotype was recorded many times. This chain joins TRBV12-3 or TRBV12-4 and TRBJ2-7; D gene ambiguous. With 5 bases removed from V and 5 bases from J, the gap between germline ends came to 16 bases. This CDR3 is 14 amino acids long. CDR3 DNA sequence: TGTGCCAGCAGTCCGACCGGGCAAGACGACGAGCAGTACTTC. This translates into CASSPTGQDDEQYF.

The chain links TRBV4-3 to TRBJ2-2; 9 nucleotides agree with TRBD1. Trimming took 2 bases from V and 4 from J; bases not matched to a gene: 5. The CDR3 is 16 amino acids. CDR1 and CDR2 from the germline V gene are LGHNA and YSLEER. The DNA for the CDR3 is TGCGCCAGCAGCCAACTACTGACAGGGGGCACCGGGGAGCTGTTTTTT. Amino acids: CASSQLLTGGTGELFF.

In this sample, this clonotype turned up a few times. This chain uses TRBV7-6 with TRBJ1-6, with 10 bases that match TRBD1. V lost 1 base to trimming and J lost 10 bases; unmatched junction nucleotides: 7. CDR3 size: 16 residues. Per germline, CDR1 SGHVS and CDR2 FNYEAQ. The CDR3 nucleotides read TGTGCCAGCAGCTTAGGTTGGACAGGGGGAGGATCACCCCTCCACTTT. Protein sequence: CASSLGWTGGGSPLHF.